The clone carrying this T cell receptor (beta chain) was picked up many times. The antigen is undetermined. The CDR3 sequence is 13 residues long. The germline V gene has CDR1 LGHNT and CDR2 FRNRAP. Trimming removed 10 bases from V and 8 bases from J, with 20 bases in between. Whole-study results and caveats: Tumor memory CD4+ T cell TCR gene usage clustered with blood and lymph node memory CD4+ cells and lymph node naive CD4+ cells.

TCRdb called the 5' RACE reads again in MiXCR, with one record for every CDR3 protein. The sample holds roughly 46,000 distinct CDR3 sequences; 28% are singletons and the top ten take 2.1%. Sequencing was done on a sample of naive CD4+ T cells sorted from blood. The subset: naive CD4+ T cells, CD4+CD45RA+CD25-. This receptor was taken from a female donor with breast cancer. The chain recombines TRBV12-5 with TRBJ1-2, with D uncertain. The CDR3 here is CATSPDGLGGYTF. CDR3 nucleotide sequence: TGTGCTACCTCCCCGGACGGACTCGGCGGCTACACCTTC.